This T cell receptor beta chain came from a study of blood T cells in healthy people across ages (dated by TCRdb to between 2015 and 2016). Describing the broader study: In model experiments, template switching captured roughly one uniquely barcoded TCR beta cDNA molecule for every two T cells. The study measured age-related changes in TCR beta repertoire diversity using deep sequencing normalized with unique cDNA molecular identifiers. Donors were grouped into four age groups: young (average approximately 16 years), middle-aged (about 40), aged (around 66) and long-lived (just over 80). To avoid experimental bias, donors of different ages were distributed randomly across sequencing lanes. The study analyzed two additional independent replicas of 1 million unique cDNA reads from the same blood draw for two donors, one aged 18 to 29 and one aged 80 or older.

Donors were 35 to 40 systemically healthy Caucasian individuals from Russia aged roughly 6 to 90 years. Each donor gave approximately 9.3 milliliters of peripheral blood, collected into EDTA-treated Vacutainer tubes. Ficoll-Paque density-gradient centrifugation was used to isolate PBMCs, with at least 6.5 million obtained per sample. Total RNA was extracted from PBMCs with Trizol reagent, with at least 6 micrograms obtained per sample. For every donor, flow cytometry on a PBMC aliquot measured the percentage of naive CD45RAhigh/CD27high T cells. The library was produced with 5' RACE. Sequencing took place on an Illumina HiSeq 2500. A second PCR of roughly 6 to 11 cycles was run with a J-beta primer mix and a sample-barcoded 5' primer. A unique molecular identifier was introduced onto each TCR beta cDNA molecule by a template-switch 5' adaptor carrying 12 random nucleotides. Each sample yielded at least 2.5 million CDR3-containing paired-end reads. First-strand cDNA synthesis was performed from all RNA using the Mint cDNA synthesis kit, with priming by a TRBC-specific oligonucleotide. After uracil-DNA glycosylase treatment, a first 18-cycle PCR used universal primers M1SS and BC2_uni_R on all cDNA. Under the source paper's analysis protocol: Normalization of each sample was performed by random selection of 1 million high-quality reads, each carrying a distinct molecular identifier. Reads sharing molecular identifiers were discarded rather than binned into consensus sequences. MiTCR, set to a Q25 quality threshold and the strictest error-elimination algorithm, was used for CDR3 identification, clonotype clustering and error correction. A nonparametric unseen species model using Euler transformation provided a lower-bound estimate of total TCR beta diversity. TCRdb reprocessing: public reads trimmed at Q25 with fastp, clones called with MiXCR, in-frame beta chains kept. Each CDR3 protein appears once, grouped with its most common genes and DNA. The authors' filters were not applied to this entry. The table for this sample lists 920,000 or so distinct CDR3 sequences; under 45% of them were counted only once. 18% of the sample is in the top ten clones.

On this clonotype itself: Its specific antigen is unknown. No much larger clone exists at a distance of one base, and base qualities are not known.

Taken from cysteine to phenylalanine, the CDR3 has 11 residues. The kept DNA is CDR3 alone, 33 bases in frame from the first base. Trimming removed 7 bases from V and 8 bases from J, leaving 10 bases between the germline ends. Reading the germline V gene gives CDR1 SNHLY and CDR2 FYNNEI. Overall study outcomes, separate from this receptor: Observed TCR beta diversity correlated strongly with the percentage of naive T cells measured by flow cytometry. Compared with the aged group, more naive CD4+ T cells, fewer expanded clones and increased TCR diversity were shown by the long-lived group, suggesting age selection. The CMV infection status of donors was not known, potentially confounding age-related changes in expanded clonotypes. Total diversity estimates from one million sequenced T cells were considered lower bounds and underestimates. Observed TCR beta diversity per million T cells fell roughly linearly with age, and a significant reduction was already apparent by age about 36. Conclusive comparison of naive and antigen-experienced compartments was prevented by the profiling of bulk unsorted PBMCs.

The sequence joins TRBV2 to TRBJ2-3; confidence is insufficient to name the D gene. The origin of this receptor is a woman aged 55 to 70 in good health. The sequencing sample was made of blood. The CDR3 here reads CASTIGPTQYF. The bases read TGTGCCAGCACGATAGGGCCTACGCAGTATTTT.